The next 21 T cell receptor beta chains were all read from a single sample in a study of cytomegalovirus exposure and HLA in healthy donors. The study ran its PCR with 60 Vbeta and 13 Jbeta primers. TCRdb's table, derived via immunoSEQ multiplex PCR, lists solely in-frame clones and lacks some. This table holds about 170,000 clones, approximately 80% found once. Input material: PBMCs. The source is a woman younger than 35 in good health and CMV-seronegative.

This chain connects TRBV5-6 to TRBJ2-3; TRBD1 matches at 7 bases. The CDR3 sequence is 17 residues long. Germline V gives CDR1 SGHDT, CDR2 YYEEEE. Trimming took 0 bases from V and 4 from J; bases not matched to a gene: 11. DNA of the CDR3: TGTGCCAGCAGCTTGGGGAGAACTACAGGGGTGGCAGATACGCAGTATTTT. Its translation is CASSLGRTTGVADTQYF.

This sequence joins TRBV21-1 and TRBJ1-5; TRBD1, as called in the table, went unchecked against the DNA. TRBV21-1 is given as a pseudogene. The CDR3 is 20 residues long. CDR3 DNA: TGTGCCAGCAGCACCCGCTTGGGACAGGGGGATCTAAGTGATAATCAGCCCCAGCATTTT. Its translation: CASSTRLGQGDLSDNQPQHF.

This sequence joins TRBV5-5 and TRBJ1-1, with D possibly being TRBD1 (6 bases). The CDR3 totals 12 residues. The germline V gene encodes CDR1 SGHKS and CDR2 YYEKEE (reference sequence). V shed 4 bases and J shed 5 bases, with 9 bases lying between them. CDR3: CASSGDKTEAFF. The CDR3 DNA sequence: TGTGCCAGCAGCGGGGACAAGACTGAAGCTTTCTTT.

The genes are TRBV19 and TRBJ1-1, with D perhaps matching TRBD1 (5 bases). Between the trimmed V and J ends, which lost 6 bases and 4 bases, there was a span of 15 bases. From germline, CDR1 is LNHDA and CDR2 SQIVND (reference sequence). The CDR3 extends over 14 amino acids. The CDR3 protein is CASRTQVMGTEAFF. DNA of the CDR3: TGTGCCAGTAGGACACAGGTCATGGGCACTGAAGCTTTCTTT.

The chain combines TRBV5-1 with TRBJ2-5; 9 bases are shared with TRBD2. Near its end, the DNA agrees better with TRBJ2-7, so the J call may be wrong. Looked up from germline, CDR1 is SGHRS and CDR2 is YFSETQ. The CDR3 covers 16 residues. CDR3 sequence (DNA): TGCGCCAGCAGCTTGGTTCCGGGCGGGAGGGCCTACGAGCAGTACTTC. This codes for CASSLVPGGRAYEQYF.

The chain combines TRBV19 with TRBJ2-3; the D is unclear. V gave up 1 base and J gave up 0 bases, with 17 bases separating them. The CDR3 has 18 residues. CDR1 is LNHDA, CDR2 SQIVND, per germline (reference sequence). The CDR3 region has the DNA TGTGCCAGTAGTATAGGGGCTGGCCAGACAATAAGCACAGATACGCAGTATTTT. It encodes CASSIGAGQTISTDTQYF.

This sequence joins TRBV6-1 and TRBJ2-5; D gene uncertain. Germline lookup yields CDR1 MNHNS and CDR2 SASEGT. The CDR3 totals 15 residues. V lost 2 bases and J 1 base, leaving 11 bases between the germline ends. CDR3 region: CASSETYSPQETQYF. The CDR3 region has the DNA TGTGCCAGCAGTGAAACCTATTCCCCCCAAGAGACCCAGTACTTC.

The chain is built from TRBV10-3 and TRBJ2-1; 11 bases are shared with TRBD2. The CDR3 runs to 19 residues. V gave up 3 bases and J gave up 0 bases; unmatched junction bases: 10. Germline loops: CDR1 ENHRY, CDR2 SYGVKD. The CDR3 DNA sequence: TGTGCCATCAGTGATAGGGGGCTAGCGGGAGGACGCTCCTACAATGAGCAGTTCTTC. This codes for CAISDRGLAGGRSYNEQFF.

This chain connects TRBV11-2 to TRBJ1-4, with 8 bases that match TRBD1. The CDR3 is 16 amino acids. Trimming removed 1 base from V and 6 bases from J; junction bases left unmatched: 7. CDR1 is SGHAT and CDR2 is FQNNGV in the germline V gene. The CDR3 reads CASSLGTGLEYEKLFF. Here the CDR3 DNA reads TGTGCCAGCAGCTTAGGGACAGGGTTGGAGTATGAAAAACTGTTTTTT.

The genes are TRBV28 and TRBJ1-2, with D possibly matching TRBD1 (6 bases). CDR1 and CDR2 from the germline V gene are MDHEN and SYDVKM. This CDR3 is built from 15 residues. Trimming took 4 bases from V and 4 from J, leaving 16 bases between them. This chain's CDR3 is CASSSTPPGVYGYTF. The CDR3 nucleotides read TGTGCCAGCAGTTCAACCCCCCCAGGGGTCTATGGCTACACCTTC.

This sequence joins TRBV28 and TRBJ2-4; possible D gene TRBD1, 5 bases. The CDR3 totals 13 residues. V was shortened by 5 bases and J by 6 bases, with 11 bases between the two germline ends. Germline V gene lookup returns CDR1 MDHEN and CDR2 SYDVKM. CDR3 in amino acids: CASSPGLPNIQYF. The DNA for the CDR3 is TGTGCCAGCAGTCCAGGGCTCCCAAACATTCAGTACTTC.

This sequence joins TRBV29-1 and TRBJ1-5; the D gene is possibly TRBD1 (6 bases). V was pared by 4 bases and J by 2 bases, with 9 bases between. Germline V gives CDR1 SQVTM, CDR2 ANQGSEA. This CDR3 is 13 amino acids long. CDR3 DNA: TGCAGCGTTGGAGGGGGGGGCAATCAGCCCCAGCATTTT. Residues: CSVGGGGNQPQHF. Together with reference TRBV29-1 and TRBJ1-5, the CDR3 gives the full variable domain: SAVISQKPSRDICQRGTSLTIQCQVDSQVTMMFWYRQQPGQSLTLIATANQGSEATYESGFVIDKFPISRPNLTFSTLTVSNMSPEDSSIYLCSVGGGGNQPQHFGDGTRLSIL.

This clone was detected a few times. CDR3 coding DNA: TGTGCCAGCAGTGACGATCAGACAGATACGCAGTATTTT. It codes for CASSDDQTDTQYF. The chain recombines TRBV6-4 with TRBJ2-3; D gene unclear. V lost 2 bases and J lost 3, with 6 bases in between. Per germline, CDR1 MRHNA and CDR2 SNTAGT. The CDR3 extends over 13 amino acids.

This clone was seen only once. The chain combines TRBV11-2 with TRBJ2-1, with D possibly matching TRBD2 (6 bases). This CDR3 comprises 16 residues. The V gene lost 1 base and the J gene lost 8 bases, with 18 bases spanning the gap. The V gene's germline CDR1 is SGHAT and CDR2 FQNNGV. CDR3 DNA: TGTGCCAGCAGCTTAGTAACGGGCCCCCCGGGGGATGAGCAGTTCTTC. Its translation: CASSLVTGPPGDEQFF. The full variable domain, in which reference TRBV11-2 and TRBJ2-1 provide the parts outside the CDR3, is EAGVAQSPRYKIIEKRQSVAFWCNPISGHATLYWYQQILGQGPKLLIQFQNNGVVDDSQLPKDRFSAERLKGVDSTLKIQPAKLEDSAVYLCASSLVTGPPGDEQFFGPGTRLTVL.

The V gene is TRBV2, the J gene TRBJ2-1; D possibly corresponds to TRBD1 (5 bases). The V end was cut by 7 bases, the J end by 2 bases, with 12 bases between. In germline, CDR1 is SNHLY, CDR2 FYNNEI. The CDR3 extends over 14 amino acids. CDR3 loop: CASKLDSPYNEQFF. CDR3 DNA: TGTGCCAGCAAGCTTGACAGCCCCTACAATGAGCAGTTCTTC.

The rearrangement joins TRBV5-1 to TRBJ1-1; TRBD1 aligns across 9 bases. Losses at the gene ends were 3 bases for V and 5 bases for J; bases not matched to a gene: 8. Per the germline V gene, CDR1 is SGHRS and CDR2 is YFSETQ. This CDR3 has 15 residues. The CDR3 region has the DNA TGCGCCAGCAGCTCCGACCCGACAGGGGGGACTGAAGCTTTCTTT. Translated, it gives CASSSDPTGGTEAFF.

About this clone itself: The junction shows a germline mismatch at one end, possibly a read error. The V call is TRBV7-9, the J call TRBJ2-1; 12 bases align to TRBD2. From germline, CDR1 is SEHNR and CDR2 FQNEAQ (reference sequence). The CDR3 has 15 residues. The CDR3 DNA reads TGTTCCAGCAGCCTACCGGGACTAGCGGGTAGGGTGCAGTTCTTC. Amino acid sequence: CSSSLPGLAGRVQFF.

The rearrangement uses TRBV7-8 and TRBJ2-4; 11 positions match TRBD2. Germline values: CDR1 SGHVS, CDR2 FQNEAQ. The CDR3 extends over 20 amino acids. V was pared by 5 bases and J by 0 bases, with 15 bases of the junction left unmatched. CDR3 nucleotides: TGTGCCAGCAGCCAAGGTAGCGGTAGCGGGAGGGAACTAGCCAAAAACATTCAGTACTTC. Translation gives CASSQGSGSGRELAKNIQYF. Together with reference TRBV7-8 and TRBJ2-4, the CDR3 gives the full variable domain: GAGVSQSPRYKVAKRGQDVALRCDPISGHVSLFWYQQALGQGPEFLTYFQNEAQLDKSGLPSDRFFAERPEGSVSTLKIQRTQQEDSAVYLCASSQGSGSGRELAKNIQYFGAGTRLSVL.

V gene TRBV6-1 combines with J gene TRBJ1-5, with 8 bases matching TRBD1. Trimming took 5 bases from V and 6 from J; bases not matched to a gene: 9. Germline V gene lookup returns CDR1 MNHNS and CDR2 SASEGT. The CDR3 has 15 residues. This chain's CDR3 is CASSLGQAVGQPQHF. The CDR3 bases are TGTGCCAGCAGTTTGGGACAGGCGGTCGGTCAGCCCCAGCATTTT.

The J gene is TRBJ1-1, the V gene TRBV6-5; TRBD1 aligns across 9 bases. This CDR3 has 14 amino acids. CDR1 is MNHEY, CDR2 SVGAGI, per germline. The V and J ends lost 5 bases and 1 base, in that order; junction bases with no gene match: 2. The chain's CDR3 is CASSGQGRNTEAFF. The CDR3, as DNA: TGTGCCAGCAGTGGACAGGGGAGGAACACTGAAGCTTTCTTT.

This sequence joins TRBV28 and TRBJ1-1; the D gene is possibly TRBD1 (6 bases). From germline, CDR1 is MDHEN and CDR2 SYDVKM. The V end lost 4 bases, the J end lost 9 bases, and 15 bases lay between the germline ends. The CDR3 has 13 residues. In DNA, the CDR3 is TGTGCCAGCAGTTCCTCCGACAGGTTTAAAGCTTTCTTT. Amino acid sequence: CASSSSDRFKAFF.